Below are 30 T cell receptor beta chains sequenced from a single sample in a study of molecular identifiers for immune sequencing clone quantification. TCRdb fed the PCR reads into MiXCR, producing one record per CDR3 protein. The data show 460,000 or so distinct CDR3 sequences, about a fifth seen once. Source material: naive CD8+ T cells from blood, with Jurkat cell RNA spiked in. Subset of the sample: FACS-sorted CD8+CD4-CCR7+CD45RA+ naive T cells. The receptors come from a human donor in good health. Some libraries in this study had Jurkat cell RNA spiked in.

Concerning this clonotype: With a much larger clone just one base away, this may be a read error. V and J are TRBV7-9 and TRBJ2-7, with 8 nucleotides matching TRBD1. Germline CDR1 and CDR2: SEHNR and FQNEAQ (reference sequence). This CDR3 has 15 residues. In nucleotides, the CDR3 is TGTGCCGGCAGCCCCCCGACAGGGGTTTTGGTAGAGCAGTACTTC. It encodes CAGSPPTGVLVEQYF.

This clonotype was detected only a few times. This rearrangement joins TRBV12-5 to TRBJ2-1; a possible D gene is TRBD2 (6 bases). V was cut by 3 bases and J by 9 bases, with 24 bases left in between. Looked up from germline, CDR1 is LGHNT and CDR2 is FRNRAP. This CDR3 has 17 amino acids. For the CDR3, the DNA is TGTGCTAGTGGTTTTATCACCGGACCCGGGAGTCCAAGTGAGCAGTTCTTC. Its protein product is CASGFITGPGSPSEQFF. The variable domain in full, with the rest retrieved from reference TRBV12-5 and TRBJ2-1, is DARVTQTPRHKVTEMGQEVTMRCQPILGHNTVFWYRQTMMQGLELLAYFRNRAPLDDSGMPKDRFSAEMPDATLATLKIQPSEPRDSAVYFCASGFITGPGSPSEQFFGPGTRLTVL.

This chain uses TRBV4-3 with TRBJ2-7; D is undetermined. V was shortened by 0 bases and J by 0 bases, with 9 bases between the two germline ends. The CDR3 length is 15 residues. Germline CDR1 and CDR2: LGHNA and YSLEER. CDR3 DNA: TGCGCCAGCAGCCAAGATATCCAGGTCTCCTACGAGCAGTACTTC. Translating it yields CASSQDIQVSYEQYF.

This clonotype was observed at least ten times. The gene calls are TRBV3-1 and TRBJ2-2; 9 nucleotides align to TRBD1. The CDR3 extends over 15 amino acids. CDR1 is LGHDT and CDR2 is YNNKEL in the germline V gene (reference sequence). J gave up 7 bases and V 4 bases, and 7 bases lay outside the gene matches. This chain's CDR3 is CASSPGTGFDGELFF. In nucleotides, the CDR3 is TGTGCCAGCAGCCCAGGGACAGGGTTTGACGGGGAGCTGTTTTTT.

Remarks on this clonotype: With a much larger clone just one base away, this may be a read error. This rearrangement joins TRBV4-3 to TRBJ1-1; tentatively, D is TRBD1 (6 bases). This CDR3 region has 14 residues. Germline lookup yields CDR1 LGHNA and CDR2 YSLEER. V lost 4 bases and J lost 3, with 12 bases in between. CDR3 DNA sequence: TGCGCCAGCAGCCCAGGACAGAGGCACACTGAAGCTTTCTTT. Protein: CASSPGQRHTEAFF.

This clonotype has only a few counts. This rearrangement joins TRBV30 to TRBJ2-3; D may be TRBD1 (6 bases). This CDR3 comprises 14 residues. V lost 2 bases, J lost 3 bases, and 12 bases lay in between. Germline V lookup: CDR1 GTSNPN, CDR2 SVGIG (reference sequence). The CDR3 bases are TGTGCCTGGAGTATGGCAGGGGTGACAGATACGCAGTATTTT. Amino acid sequence: CAWSMAGVTDTQYF.

This clonotype was detected a few times. The chain uses TRBV20-1 and TRBJ2-7, with D tentatively TRBD1 (5 bases). The V end lost 6 bases, the J end lost 3 bases, and 15 bases lay between the germline ends. Germline CDR1 is DFQATT and CDR2 is SNEGSKA (reference sequence). The CDR3 consists of 13 residues. The CDR3 here is CSAPRQPVYEQYF. CDR3 nucleotides: TGCAGTGCGCCCAGACAGCCCGTCTACGAGCAGTACTTC.

This chain links TRBV5-1 with TRBJ2-5, with TRBD2 as a possible D gene (6 bases). The CDR3 consists of 15 residues. V was clipped by 1 base and J by 3 bases, with 13 bases between them. Germline loops: CDR1 SGHRS, CDR2 YFSETQ. CDR3: CASSLTSRPEETQYF. CDR3 bases: TGCGCCAGCAGCTTGACTAGCAGGCCAGAAGAGACCCAGTACTTC.

This clonotype was detected many times. This rearrangement joins TRBV3-1 to TRBJ2-1; D gene ambiguous. CDR3 length: 15 amino acids. V lost 1 base and J 10 bases, leaving 17 bases between the germline ends. CDR1 and CDR2 from the germline V gene are LGHDT and YNNKEL (reference sequence). In nucleotides, the CDR3 is TGTGCCAGCAGCCAAGGTGGTGAAGGTCAGGAGGAGCAGTTCTTC. Amino acids: CASSQGGEGQEEQFF.

Only one count was recorded for this clonotype. This clone may be a read error of a much larger clone one base away. V gene TRBV5-1 combines with J gene TRBJ2-5, with TRBD2 identical over 8 bases. CDR1 is SGHRS and CDR2 is YFSETQ in the germline V gene. CDR3 length: 13 amino acids. In DNA, the CDR3 is TGCGCCGGCAGCGGGGGAGGTCTAGAGACCCAGTACTTC. Translating it yields CAGSGGGLETQYF.

The chain is built from TRBV7-9 and TRBJ2-7, with D tentatively TRBD2 (6 bases). V was cut by 3 bases and J by 3 bases, with 12 bases left in between. Germline V lookup: CDR1 SEHNR, CDR2 FQNEAQ (reference sequence). CDR3 length equals 14 residues. CDR3 nucleotide sequence: TGTGCCAGCAGCTTGGGGGGACCGTTCTACGAGCAGTACTTC. Translating it yields CASSLGGPFYEQYF. Together with reference TRBV7-9 and TRBJ2-7, the CDR3 gives the full variable domain: DTGVSQNPRHKITKRGQNVTFRCDPISEHNRLYWYRQTLGQGPEFLTYFQNEAQLEKSRLLSDRFSAERPKGSFSTLEIQRTEQGDSAMYLCASSLGGPFYEQYFGPGTRLTVT.

This clonotype was recorded at least ten times. V gene TRBV15 combines with J gene TRBJ1-1; no firm D call. CDR1 and CDR2 (germline): LNHNV, YYDKDF (reference sequence). Trimming took off 0 bases at V and 10 bases at J, with 12 bases between the two ends. This CDR3 contains 13 residues. CDR3 DNA: TGTGCCACCAGCAGAGACGAAATGACCCGAGCTTTCTTT. Translating gives CATSRDEMTRAFF.

This clonotype was observed at least ten times. The V and J genes are TRBV9 and TRBJ2-2; D is perhaps TRBD2 (5 bases). CDR1 and CDR2 (germline): SGDLS, YYNGEE. The germline V and J ends were trimmed by 4 bases and 7 bases, with 17 bases remaining between them. The CDR3 runs to 15 residues. CDR3: CASSLGSGSGGELFF. The CDR3 DNA follows: TGTGCCAGCAGCTTGGGCTCGGGGAGCGGCGGGGAGCTGTTTTTT.

There are a few counts of this clonotype. This chain joins TRBV20-1 and TRBJ2-7; a weak D match, TRBD2 (5 bases). This CDR3 is 15 amino acids long. Germline CDR1 reads DFQATT; CDR2 reads SNEGSKA (reference sequence). Trimming took 0 bases from V and 3 from J, leaving 15 bases between them. This CDR3 is CSARDITAGYYEQYF. As DNA, the CDR3 is TGCAGTGCTAGAGACATAACGGCGGGTTACTACGAGCAGTACTTC.

In its sample, this clonotype was seen a few times. The rearrangement uses TRBV4-1 and TRBJ2-3; tentative D call: TRBD1 (6 bases). The V gene's germline CDR1 is MGHRA and CDR2 YSYEKL. This CDR3 contains 17 residues. V shed 1 base and J shed 6 bases, with 20 bases lying between them. The CDR3 here is CASSQAIGTIRGDTQYF. CDR3 coding DNA: TGCGCCAGCAGCCAAGCCATAGGGACAATACGCGGGGATACGCAGTATTTT.

This chain connects TRBV3-1 to TRBJ2-7; the D is unclear. The CDR3 sequence is 16 residues long. Per germline, CDR1 LGHDT and CDR2 YNNKEL (reference sequence). Trimming left V 0 bases short and J 6 bases short, with 18 bases between. The CDR3 DNA is TGTGCCAGCAGCCAAGATGGGCCTTACCTATATGTCGAGCAGTACTTC. Protein product: CASSQDGPYLYVEQYF.

This clonotype has more than one count but fewer than ten. The rearrangement uses TRBV4-1 and TRBJ1-5, with D possibly matching TRBD1 (6 bases). This CDR3 comprises 16 residues. Deletions cut 1 base from V and 1 base from J, with 11 bases between. Germline CDR1 MGHRA, CDR2 YSYEKL. CDR3 nucleotides: TGCGCCAGCAGCCAAGGTCCAGGGGAGAGCAATCAGCCCCAGCATTTT. Translating it yields CASSQGPGESNQPQHF.

Remarks on this clonotype: One base away lies a much larger clone, so this may be a sequencing read error. The rearrangement joins TRBV6-2 or TRBV6-3 to TRBJ2-5, with D possibly matching TRBD1 (5 bases). V was cut by 2 bases and J by 8 bases, with 12 bases left in between. Germline V gene sequence: CDR1 MNHEY, CDR2 SVGEGT. The length of the CDR3 is 13 residues. The DNA of the CDR3 is TGTGCCAGCAGTTACGCAGGGCCTGACACCCAGTACTTC. It is translated as CASSYAGPDTQYF.

Note on this clonotype: A read error is possible here, since a much larger clone lies one base away. This rearrangement joins TRBV5-1 to TRBJ1-1; D is perhaps TRBD1 (5 bases). V lost 7 bases to trimming and J lost 5 bases, with 21 bases between them. Germline CDR1 reads SGHRS; CDR2 reads YFSETQ. CDR3 length equals 15 residues. CDR3: CASGGDGALGTEAFF. DNA for the CDR3: TGCGCCAGCGGCGGGGACGGGGCGTTAGGGACTGAAGCTTTCTTT.

There are a few counts of this clonotype. The V call is TRBV19, the J call TRBJ1-5; D not certain. V was clipped by 3 bases and J by 3 bases, with 9 bases between them. The germline gives CDR1 LNHDA, CDR2 SQIVND (reference sequence). The CDR3 has 14 residues. The CDR3 loop reads CASSILSSNQPQHF. The CDR3 region has the DNA TGTGCCAGTAGTATTCTGTCATCCAATCAGCCCCAGCATTTT.

This chain uses TRBV10-3 with TRBJ1-4; D is unclear. This CDR3 is built from 12 residues. Deletions cut 5 bases from V and 5 bases from J, with 6 bases between. Germline-derived CDR1 and CDR2 are ENHRY and SYGVKD. The CDR3 nucleotides read TGTGCCATCAGTCCGGAGAATGAAAAACTGTTTTTT. Translating gives CAISPENEKLFF.

This clonotype was counted many times. The chain carries TRBV6-2 or TRBV6-3 and TRBJ2-3, with 7 bases fitting TRBD1. This CDR3 comprises 14 residues. V dropped 5 bases and J dropped 2; count of bases not matched to a gene: 4. Germline V gene sequence: CDR1 MNHEY, CDR2 SVGEGT. DNA for the CDR3: TGTGCCAGCAGTCAAGGGACAGACACAGATACGCAGTATTTT. Its translation is CASSQGTDTDTQYF.

The V call is TRBV11-2, the J call TRBJ2-3; D is unresolved. In germline, CDR1 is SGHAT, CDR2 FQNNGV. V lost 1 base and J 6 bases, leaving 14 bases between the germline ends. This CDR3 spans 15 amino acids. CDR3 loop: CASSLAARRADTQYF. The CDR3 DNA sequence: TGTGCCAGCAGCTTAGCGGCGAGAAGGGCCGATACGCAGTATTTT.

Worth noting for this clonotype: A much larger clone differs from this one at a single base, so this may be a read error. The chain has TRBV28 and TRBJ2-1; 7 nucleotides line up with TRBD2. CDR3 length: 15 residues. CDR1 and CDR2 (germline): MDHEN, SYDVKM. For the CDR3, the DNA is TGTGCCAGCGGTTTAATAAGGACTAGTCCCAATGAGCAGTTCTTC. Translation: CASGLIRTSPNEQFF.

This clonotype was recorded many times. The rearrangement joins TRBV7-6 to TRBJ2-3; 11 bases line up with TRBD2. V shed 4 bases, J shed 6 bases, and the junction held 9 bases outside the gene matches. This CDR3 has 16 residues. The germline V gene has CDR1 SGHVS and CDR2 FNYEAQ. The CDR3 region has the DNA TGTGCCAGCAGCTCGATTAGCGGGAGGGCAGGTGATACGCAGTATTTT. It codes for CASSSISGRAGDTQYF.

The chain has TRBV4-1 and TRBJ1-6; D remains ambiguous. The germline V gene encodes CDR1 MGHRA and CDR2 YSYEKL. The CDR3 sequence is 15 residues long. With 0 bases removed from V and 5 bases from J, the gap between germline ends came to 8 bases. CDR3 nucleotide sequence: TGCGCCAGCAGCCAAGATCCCGGGGATAATTCACCCCTCCACTTT. It translates to CASSQDPGDNSPLHF.

This clonotype was found many times. The V call is TRBV20-1, the J call TRBJ1-1; D gene ambiguous. This CDR3 comprises 12 residues. The germline gives CDR1 DFQATT, CDR2 SNEGSKA (reference sequence). The germline V and J ends were trimmed by 0 bases and 4 bases, with 6 bases remaining between them. The CDR3 region has the DNA TGCAGTGCTAGAGATATCGGCACTGAAGCTTTCTTT. This translates into CSARDIGTEAFF.

There are a few counts of this clonotype. The CDR3 DNA follows: TGTGCCAGCAGTTTTGGGACTAGCCAGTACGAGCAGTACTTC. Translated, it gives CASSFGTSQYEQYF. This rearrangement joins TRBV12-3 or TRBV12-4 to TRBJ2-7, with 9 bases identical to TRBD2. Trimming cost V 3 bases and J 4 bases; bases outside gene matches: 4. This CDR3 spans 14 amino acids.

This chain uses TRBV7-3 with TRBJ2-1, with 7 bases fitting TRBD2. This CDR3 spans 15 amino acids. From germline, CDR1 is SGHTA and CDR2 FQGTGA. V was clipped by 5 bases and J by 2 bases; unmatched bases: 6. CDR3 sequence: CASSVLAGAYNEQFF. Written as DNA, the CDR3 is TGTGCCAGCAGCGTTTTAGCGGGTGCCTACAATGAGCAGTTCTTC.

V is TRBV7-3 and J is TRBJ2-3; D is ambiguous. The CDR3 has 13 residues. The germline CDR1 and CDR2 sequences are SGHTA and FQGTGA. The V gene lost 1 base and the J gene lost 3 bases, with 5 bases spanning the gap. In DNA, the CDR3 is TGTGCCAGCAGCTTAATTCCTACAGATACGCAGTATTTT. Residues: CASSLIPTDTQYF.